This entry concerns a single TCR beta chain. These data are taken from a study of blood T cell repertoires in COVID-19. Study context: Researchers got acute and convalescent COVID-19 samples from the United States, Italy and Spain. From T cells, B-cell-depleted T cells, or PBMCs came the material, which was cDNA or gDNA.

The length of the CDR3 is 13 residues. V dropped 5 bases and J dropped 5 bases, with 13 bases sitting between them. In germline, CDR1 is KGHSH, CDR2 LQKENI. Methods used by the authors: From reference gene primer amplification, estimates of nucleated cell counts were derived. Data came from immunoSEQ multiplex PCR; TCRdb stores just in-frame clones and leaves some out. D and trimming were read from the DNA, whereas the V and J calls and clone size are those reported in that table. The data contain tens of thousands of clones, 89% of them singletons. The chain employs TRBV18 and TRBJ2-7; D may be TRBD2 (5 bases). The material sequenced was peripheral blood. The receptor was derived from a man between 65 and 80 years old with active or convalescent COVID-19. The DNA of the CDR3 is TGTGCCAGCTCAGGCCGGAGGATCCACGAGCAGTACTTC. Protein: CASSGRRIHEQYF.